The entry below describes one TCR beta chain. Antigen unknown. These data originate in a study of T cell responses to AZD1222 COVID-19 vaccine. The CDR3 extends over 13 amino acids. V dropped 6 bases and J dropped 2 bases, with 11 bases sitting between them. The study's findings and limits: Repertoires were obtained only post-peak T cell response. Vaccine-associated CD4 TCRs ranged over spike, dominating at 160-218 and 743-854.

Assay used: immunoSEQ multiplex PCR; TCRdb lists only in-frame clones, some missing. The table records 150,000 to 200,000 clones, 88% of them present only once. The chain combines TRBV12-3 or TRBV12-4 with TRBJ2-7; tentatively, D is TRBD1 (6 bases). This sample comprised peripheral blood, obtained 28 days after the second AZD1222 dose. The source of this sequence is an adult who received the AZD1222 COVID-19 vaccine. The CDR3 reads CASRTTGTYEQYF. CDR3 DNA: TGTGCCAGCAGGACGACAGGAACCTACGAGCAGTACTTC.